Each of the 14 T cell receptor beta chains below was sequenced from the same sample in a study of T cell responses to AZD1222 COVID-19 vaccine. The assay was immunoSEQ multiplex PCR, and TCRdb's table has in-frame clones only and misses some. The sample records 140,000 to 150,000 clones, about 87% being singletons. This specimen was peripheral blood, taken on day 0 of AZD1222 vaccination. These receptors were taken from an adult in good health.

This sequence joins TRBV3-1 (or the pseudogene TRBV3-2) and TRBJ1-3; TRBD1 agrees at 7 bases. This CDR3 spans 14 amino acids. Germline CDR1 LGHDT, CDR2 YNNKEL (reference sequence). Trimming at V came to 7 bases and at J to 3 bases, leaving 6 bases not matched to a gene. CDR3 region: CASTLQGGGNTIYF. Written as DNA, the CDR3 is TGTGCCAGCACCCTTCAGGGGGGTGGAAACACCATATATTTT.

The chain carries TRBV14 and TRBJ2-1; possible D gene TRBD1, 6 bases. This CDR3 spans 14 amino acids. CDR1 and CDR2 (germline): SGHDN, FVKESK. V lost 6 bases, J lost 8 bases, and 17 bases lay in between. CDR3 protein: CASSQIQGMDEQFF. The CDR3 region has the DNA TGTGCCAGCAGTCAGATTCAGGGGATGGATGAGCAGTTCTTC.

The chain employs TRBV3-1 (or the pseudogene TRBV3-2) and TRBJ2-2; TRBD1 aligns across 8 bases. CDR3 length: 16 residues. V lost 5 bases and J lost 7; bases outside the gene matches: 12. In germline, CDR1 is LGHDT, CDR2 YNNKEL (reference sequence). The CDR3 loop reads CASSDTQQGVGGELFF. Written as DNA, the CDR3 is TGTGCCAGCAGCGACACTCAACAGGGGGTGGGCGGGGAGCTGTTTTTT.

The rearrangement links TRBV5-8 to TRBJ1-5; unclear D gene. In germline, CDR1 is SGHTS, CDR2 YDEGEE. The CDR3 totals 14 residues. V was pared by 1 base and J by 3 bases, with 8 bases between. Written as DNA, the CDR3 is TGTGCCAGCAGCTTGTATGGGTCCAATCAGCCCCAGCATTTT. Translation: CASSLYGSNQPQHF.

The CDR3 nucleotides are TGTGCCAGCAGCCTGAGGGGGCTTTACGAGCAGTACTTC. This encodes CASSLRGLYEQYF. This chain connects TRBV5-8 to TRBJ2-7; 7 bases are shared with TRBD1. Germline V gene data show CDR1 as SGHTS and CDR2 as YDEGEE. With 4 bases clipped from V and 4 bases from J, the junction kept 5 bases outside the gene matches. CDR3 length: 13 residues.

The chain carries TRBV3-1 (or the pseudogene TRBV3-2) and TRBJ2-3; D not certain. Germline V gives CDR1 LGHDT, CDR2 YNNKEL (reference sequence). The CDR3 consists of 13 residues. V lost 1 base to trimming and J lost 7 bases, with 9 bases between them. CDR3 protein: CASSQGTQYTQYF. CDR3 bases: TGTGCCAGCAGCCAAGGAACCCAGTATACGCAGTATTTT.

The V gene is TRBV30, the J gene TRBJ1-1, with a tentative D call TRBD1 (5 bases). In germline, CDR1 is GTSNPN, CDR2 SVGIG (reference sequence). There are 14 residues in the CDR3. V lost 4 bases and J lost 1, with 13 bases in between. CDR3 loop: CAWTVLGPNTEAFF. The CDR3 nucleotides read TGTGCCTGGACGGTGCTGGGGCCGAACACTGAAGCTTTCTTT.

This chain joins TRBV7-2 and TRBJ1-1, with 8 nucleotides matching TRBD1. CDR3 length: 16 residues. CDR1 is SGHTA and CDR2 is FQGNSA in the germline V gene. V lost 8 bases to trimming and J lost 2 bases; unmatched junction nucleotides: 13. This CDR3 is CASLPGQGRRNTEAFF. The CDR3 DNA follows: TGTGCCAGCCTACCTGGACAGGGAAGGAGAAACACTGAAGCTTTCTTT.

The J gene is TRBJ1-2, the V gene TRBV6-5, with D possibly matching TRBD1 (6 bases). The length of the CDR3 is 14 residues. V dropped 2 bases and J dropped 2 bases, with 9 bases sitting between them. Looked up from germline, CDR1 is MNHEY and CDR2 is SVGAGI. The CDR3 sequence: CASSYQTGNYGYTF. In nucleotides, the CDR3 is TGTGCCAGCAGTTACCAAACAGGGAACTATGGCTACACCTTC.

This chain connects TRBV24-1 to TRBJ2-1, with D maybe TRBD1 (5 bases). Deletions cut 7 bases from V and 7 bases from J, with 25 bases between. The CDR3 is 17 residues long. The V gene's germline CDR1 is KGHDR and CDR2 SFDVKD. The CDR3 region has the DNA TGTGCCACCAGCGGGTCTTTGTGGGGCCAGGGAAGAAATGAGCAGTTCTTC. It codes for CATSGSLWGQGRNEQFF.

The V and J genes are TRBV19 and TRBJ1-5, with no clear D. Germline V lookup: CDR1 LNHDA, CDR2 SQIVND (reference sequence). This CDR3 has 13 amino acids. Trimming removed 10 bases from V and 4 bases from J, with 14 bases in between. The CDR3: CATRETKNQPQHF. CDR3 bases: TGTGCCACACGGGAGACAAAGAATCAGCCCCAGCATTTT.

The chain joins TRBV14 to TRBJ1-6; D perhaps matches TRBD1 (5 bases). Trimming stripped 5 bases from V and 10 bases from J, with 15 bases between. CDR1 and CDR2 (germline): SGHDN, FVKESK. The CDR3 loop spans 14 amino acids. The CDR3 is CASSERGATSPLHF. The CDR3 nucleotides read TGTGCCAGCAGCGAGAGGGGCGCGACGTCACCCCTCCACTTT.

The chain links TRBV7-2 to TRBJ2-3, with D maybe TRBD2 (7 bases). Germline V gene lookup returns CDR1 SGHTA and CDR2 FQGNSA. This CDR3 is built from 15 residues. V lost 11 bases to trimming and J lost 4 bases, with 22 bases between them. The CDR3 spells CACVGGACPADTQYF. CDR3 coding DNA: TGTGCCTGCGTGGGGGGGGCCTGTCCCGCAGATACGCAGTATTTT.

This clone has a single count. CDR3 residues: CASSWTASVYTF. The DNA of the CDR3 is TGTGCCAGCAGTTGGACAGCTTCGGTTTACACCTTC. V is TRBV12-3 or TRBV12-4 and J is TRBJ1-2; possibly TRBD1 for D (6 bases). The ends were cut back, 4 bases at V and 11 bases at J, with 14 bases in the middle. This CDR3 has 12 amino acids.